Following are 21 T cell receptor beta chains from one sample sequenced in a study of shared clonotypes between healthy human individuals. Only in-frame clones appear in the TCRdb table, and some are missing; sequencing was by immunoSEQ multiplex PCR. The sample has 2.3 million or so clones; about 92% are singletons. Specimen: naive CD4+ T cells from PBMCs. Subset here: CD45RA+ positively selected. These receptors were taken from a young man in good health. Some clones in this sample may be carry-over from other donors' samples.

The V call is TRBV5-4, the J call TRBJ1-2; D remains unclear. V lost 2 bases and J 4 bases, leaving 9 bases between the germline ends. Germline CDR1 is SGHNT and CDR2 is YYREEE (reference sequence). The CDR3 runs 13 residues. CDR3 sequence reads: CASSFAGAYGYTF. The CDR3 DNA reads as TGTGCCAGCAGCTTCGCAGGAGCCTATGGCTACACCTTC.

This clone has just one count. The chain uses TRBV28 and TRBJ1-2; a weak D match, TRBD1 (5 bases). This CDR3 has 14 residues. Trimming stripped 4 bases from V and 3 bases from J, with 12 bases between. CDR1 and CDR2 (germline): MDHEN, SYDVKM. CDR3 sequence (DNA): TGTGCCAGCAGTTCAACTGACAGCTACTATGGCTACACCTTC. Translated, it gives CASSSTDSYYGYTF.

About this clone itself: At the DNA level, this CDR3 is encoded by other sequences in the same sample as well. The chain recombines TRBV7-9 with TRBJ2-7, with D perhaps matching TRBD1 (6 bases). This CDR3 contains 15 residues. The V gene's germline CDR1 is SEHNR and CDR2 FQNEAQ (reference sequence). Deletions cut 1 base from V and 2 bases from J, with 12 bases between. CDR3 bases: TGTGCCAGCAGCTTAGTTGCAGGGGCGGCCTACGAGCAGTACTTC. Its translation: CASSLVAGAAYEQYF.

The chain uses TRBV5-8 and TRBJ2-7; 13 bases are a match to TRBD2. From germline, CDR1 is SGHTS and CDR2 YDEGEE. The CDR3 extends over 15 amino acids. The V segment lost 3 bases and the J segment 9 bases; nucleotides outside the gene matches: 9. The CDR3 sequence: CASSSWRTSGSVQYF. DNA for the CDR3: TGTGCCAGCAGCTCCTGGCGGACTAGCGGGAGTGTGCAGTACTTC.

The rearrangement uses TRBV19 and TRBJ2-7; 9 positions agree with TRBD1. The V gene end was trimmed by 4 bases and the J gene end by 0 bases; junction bases not matched to a gene: 1. Per the germline V gene, CDR1 is LNHDA and CDR2 is SQIVND (reference sequence). The CDR3 runs 14 residues. The CDR3 here is CASSRDRVSYEQYF. CDR3 nucleotide sequence: TGTGCCAGTAGTAGGGACAGGGTCTCCTACGAGCAGTACTTC.

The CDR3 region has the DNA TGTGCCAGCAGCTCATACCGGGACAGGGTGGGTGAGCAGTACTTC. It specifies CASSSYRDRVGEQYF. The chain combines TRBV7-6 with TRBJ2-7, with 9 bases matching TRBD1. The germline V gene encodes CDR1 SGHVS and CDR2 FNYEAQ. CDR3 length equals 15 residues. The J segment lost 7 bases and the V segment lost 4 bases, leaving 11 bases of the junction unmatched.

The gene calls are TRBV27 and TRBJ1-1; perhaps TRBD1 as D (5 bases). The CDR3 loop spans 15 amino acids. Germline CDR1 reads MNHEY; CDR2 reads SMNVEV (reference sequence). V lost 2 bases to trimming and J lost 4 bases, with 14 bases between them. The CDR3 spells CASSLVSRGATEAFF. CDR3 DNA: TGTGCCAGCAGTTTAGTGTCCCGTGGGGCCACTGAAGCTTTCTTT.

The chain carries TRBV10-1 and TRBJ2-7, with D perhaps TRBD1 or TRBD2 (5 bases each). Between the trimmed V and J ends, which lost 4 bases and 5 bases, there was a span of 12 bases. Per the germline V gene, CDR1 is WNHNN and CDR2 is SYGVQD (reference sequence). The CDR3 has 13 residues. DNA for the CDR3: TGCGCCAGCAGTGTCCAGGGACGCGACGAGCAGTACTTC. It is translated as CASSVQGRDEQYF.

Concerning this clone itself: Other DNA sequences in the same sample also yield this CDR3. V and J are TRBV10-3 and TRBJ1-2; maybe TRBD1 (5 bases). The CDR3 runs 15 residues. Germline V lookup: CDR1 ENHRY, CDR2 SYGVKD. V shed 7 bases and J shed 5 bases, with 20 bases lying between them. The CDR3 loop reads CAITPVRGRTYGYTF. The CDR3 coding sequence is TGTGCCATCACCCCGGTAAGGGGACGAACTTATGGCTACACCTTC.

The chain couples TRBV29-1 to TRBJ2-3; possibly TRBD2 for D (5 bases). The CDR3 contains 14 residues. Germline CDR1 is SQVTM and CDR2 is ANQGSEA. V dropped 5 bases and J dropped 4 bases, with 16 bases sitting between them. The CDR3 reads CSVRVGSRPDTQYF. CDR3 nucleotides: TGCAGCGTTAGGGTTGGGAGTAGGCCAGATACGCAGTATTTT.

This chain links TRBV5-8 with TRBJ2-1; TRBD2 agrees at 10 bases. The CDR3 is 16 residues long. V lost 4 bases, J lost 6 bases, and 10 bases stayed unmatched. Germline assignment: CDR1 SGHTS and CDR2 YDEGEE. The CDR3 protein is CASSKSLGTSVNEQFF. CDR3 nucleotides: TGTGCCAGCAGCAAGAGCCTCGGGACTAGCGTCAATGAGCAGTTCTTC.

This clone was observed a single time. This chain joins TRBV5-1 and TRBJ1-4; D uncertain. V was shortened by 4 bases and J by 0 bases, with 10 bases between the two germline ends. CDR3 length: 15 amino acids. The germline V gene encodes CDR1 SGHRS and CDR2 YFSETQ. CDR3 nucleotide sequence: TGCGCCAGCAGCAAGACTGATCCAACTAATGAAAAACTGTTTTTT. Its protein is CASSKTDPTNEKLFF.

V is TRBV28 and J is TRBJ1-2; D unresolved. Trimming shortened V by 6 bases and J by 7 bases, and 12 bases separated the two germline ends. Germline CDR1 and CDR2: MDHEN and SYDVKM. The CDR3 spans 12 residues. The CDR3 DNA reads TGTGCCAGCAGCTCAGCTCCAAGTGGCTACACCTTC. Protein product: CASSSAPSGYTF.

The rearrangement uses TRBV5-5 and TRBJ2-5, with 9 bases fitting TRBD1. Germline V gene sequence: CDR1 SGHKS, CDR2 YYEKEE (reference sequence). The CDR3 spans 14 residues. V trimming: 4 bases; J trimming: 4 bases; junction bases outside the gene matches: 5. The CDR3: CASSHRGRGETQYF. Written as DNA, the CDR3 is TGTGCCAGCAGCCACAGGGGGCGCGGAGAGACCCAGTACTTC.

The chain recombines TRBV7-8 with TRBJ2-1, with D hard to call. This CDR3 is built from 14 residues. CDR1 is SGHVS, CDR2 FQNEAQ, per germline. The V end lost 5 bases, the J end lost 6 bases, and 14 bases lay between the germline ends. This CDR3 is CASSRAVGGNEQFF. The DNA for the CDR3 is TGTGCCAGCAGCCGGGCCGTGGGTGGCAATGAGCAGTTCTTC.

The genes are TRBV5-4 and TRBJ2-2; 7 bases agree with TRBD2. The V gene's germline CDR1 is SGHNT and CDR2 YYREEE (reference sequence). V lost 8 bases, J lost 0 bases, and 7 bases stayed unmatched. The CDR3 sequence is 15 residues long. For the CDR3, the DNA is TGTGCCAGTACGAAACTAGCGACGAACACCGGGGAGCTGTTTTTT. The encoded protein is CASTKLATNTGELFF.

The chain joins TRBV11-2 to TRBJ2-1; TRBD2 agrees at 8 bases. This CDR3 is built from 15 residues. Germline V gives CDR1 SGHAT, CDR2 FQNNGV. Trimming cost V 7 bases and J 8 bases; bases outside gene matches: 13. CDR3 loop: CASTIMGTSYDEQFF. The CDR3 DNA reads TGTGCCAGCACCATAATGGGGACTAGTTACGATGAGCAGTTCTTC. The variable domain in full, with the rest retrieved from reference TRBV11-2 and TRBJ2-1, is EAGVAQSPRYKIIEKRQSVAFWCNPISGHATLYWYQQILGQGPKLLIQFQNNGVVDDSQLPKDRFSAERLKGVDSTLKIQPAKLEDSAVYLCASTIMGTSYDEQFFGPGTRLTVL.

A remark on this clone: The sample holds other DNA sequences that translate to the same CDR3. This sequence joins TRBV28 and TRBJ1-2; D uncertain. CDR3 length equals 13 residues. The germline CDR1 and CDR2 sequences are MDHEN and SYDVKM. V was cut by 6 bases and J by 2 bases, with 10 bases left in between. The CDR3 DNA follows: TGTGCCAGCAGCTCTACAGCGAACTATGGCTACACCTTC. Protein: CASSSTANYGYTF.

The gene calls are TRBV4-3 and TRBJ1-2, with TRBD1 matching 7 bases. Germline V gene sequence: CDR1 LGHNA, CDR2 YSLEER. This CDR3 has 15 amino acids. The V segment lost 4 bases and the J segment 4 bases; nucleotides outside the gene matches: 9. CDR3 protein: CASSRLDRDGYGYTF. The CDR3 region has the DNA TGCGCCAGCAGCCGATTAGACAGGGACGGCTATGGCTACACCTTC.

The V and J genes are TRBV7-3 and TRBJ2-2; D perhaps matches TRBD1 (5 bases). Germline lookup yields CDR1 SGHTA and CDR2 FQGTGA. The CDR3 spans 15 residues. V was shortened by 2 bases and J by 0 bases, with 7 bases between the two germline ends. This CDR3 is CASSLYRSNTGELFF. DNA for the CDR3: TGTGCCAGCAGCTTATACAGGTCGAACACCGGGGAGCTGTTTTTT.

The chain employs TRBV19 and TRBJ2-2; D not resolved. Trimming shortened V by 8 bases and J by 6 bases, and 13 bases separated the two germline ends. This CDR3 comprises 13 residues. Germline CDR1 reads LNHDA; CDR2 reads SQIVND (reference sequence). The CDR3 bases are TGTGCCAGTCGCTCCCCCGCGCCCGGGGAGCTGTTTTTT. This sequence encodes CASRSPAPGELFF.